The next 14 T cell receptor beta chains were all read from a single sample in a study of blood T cell repertoires in COVID-19. Sequencing was performed with immunoSEQ multiplex PCR; in TCRdb, only in-frame clones are kept and a portion is missing. The repertoire holds 200,000 to 250,000 clones, with more than 75% as singletons. Sequenced material: PBMCs or T cells enriched from blood (not recorded which). Every receptor here comes from a man aged 25 to 45 in a cohort exposed to, infected with or recovered from COVID-19 (not recorded which).

The chain carries TRBV5-4 and TRBJ2-6; D not resolved. V was pared by 4 bases and J by 0 bases, with 11 bases between. Looked up from germline, CDR1 is SGHNT and CDR2 is YYREEE (reference sequence). The CDR3 is made up of 16 amino acids. CDR3 DNA: TGTGCCAGCAGCCCGGAGCCCAGCTCTGGGGCCAACGTCCTGACTTTC. Amino acids: CASSPEPSSGANVLTF.

This chain connects TRBV4-1 to TRBJ2-7, with TRBD2 identical over 10 bases. This CDR3 has 14 residues. Trimming at V came to 5 bases and at J to 2 bases, leaving 3 bases not matched to a gene. Germline loops: CDR1 MGHRA, CDR2 YSYEKL. The CDR3 here is CASSALAGAYEQYF. CDR3 DNA: TGCGCCAGCAGCGCCCTAGCGGGAGCCTACGAGCAGTACTTC.

The J gene is TRBJ1-1, the V gene TRBV18; D ambiguous. Germline loops: CDR1 KGHSH, CDR2 LQKENI. V was shortened by 6 bases and J by 5 bases, with 19 bases between the two germline ends. The CDR3 runs to 15 residues. CDR3 protein: CASSRRGSSYTEAFF. CDR3 nucleotide sequence: TGTGCCAGCTCCCGTCGAGGGTCGTCCTATACTGAAGCTTTCTTT.

The rearrangement uses TRBV5-1 and TRBJ2-2, with 9 bases identical to TRBD1. This CDR3 comprises 14 residues. Germline V gives CDR1 SGHRS, CDR2 YFSETQ. With 6 bases clipped from V and 8 bases from J, the junction kept 8 bases outside the gene matches. CDR3 loop: CASNTGQGSGELFF. The CDR3 region has the DNA TGCGCCAGCAATACTGGACAGGGGTCGGGGGAGCTGTTTTTT.

The chain has TRBV19 and TRBJ2-1, with 8 bases fitting TRBD1. V gave up 5 bases and J gave up 2 bases; unmatched junction bases: 5. Per the germline V gene, CDR1 is LNHDA and CDR2 is SQIVND (reference sequence). The CDR3 runs 15 residues. The CDR3 coding sequence is TGTGCCAGTAGTTCGGACAGGGAGGCCTACAATGAGCAGTTCTTC. It codes for CASSSDREAYNEQFF. The full variable domain, its missing parts supplied by reference TRBV19 and TRBJ2-1, is DGGITQSPKYLFRKEGQNVTLSCEQNLNHDAMYWYRQDPGQGLRLIYYSQIVNDFQKGDIAEGYSVSREKKESFPLTVTSAQKNPTAFYLCASSSDREAYNEQFFGPGTRLTVL.

The V gene is TRBV28, the J gene TRBJ1-5; 7 nucleotides agree with TRBD1. Germline lookup yields CDR1 MDHEN and CDR2 SYDVKM. Losses at the gene ends were 2 bases for V and 7 bases for J; bases not matched to a gene: 8. The CDR3 covers 15 residues. The CDR3 DNA follows: TGTGCCAGCAGTTTACTAAGGGACAGTCTCCAGCCCCAGCATTTT. Its translation: CASSLLRDSLQPQHF.

The V call is TRBV5-5, the J call TRBJ2-7, with a tentative D call TRBD2 (5 bases). The CDR3 runs to 14 residues. CDR1 and CDR2 (germline): SGHKS, YYEKEE (reference sequence). Trimming removed 0 bases from V and 4 bases from J, with 11 bases in between. In nucleotides, the CDR3 is TGTGCCAGCAGCTTGGTCGAGGGCGGGTACGAGCAGTACTTC. Its protein product is CASSLVEGGYEQYF.

CDR3 sequence: CASSSSIAGEQFF. In nucleotides, the CDR3 is TGTGCCAGCAGCTCCTCTATAGCGGGTGAGCAGTTCTTC. This chain uses TRBV7-2 with TRBJ2-1, with TRBD2 identical over 7 bases. The CDR3 sequence is 13 residues long. CDR1 and CDR2 (germline): SGHTA, FQGNSA. Losses at the gene ends were 4 bases for V and 9 bases for J; bases not matched to a gene: 6.

The V gene is TRBV13, the J gene TRBJ1-2, with D perhaps matching TRBD1 (6 bases). Trimming removed 3 bases at V and 2 bases at J, with 7 bases between. The CDR3 runs 13 residues. Germline lookup yields CDR1 PRHDT and CDR2 FYEKMQ (reference sequence). The CDR3 loop reads CASSFQGNYGYTF. Here the CDR3 DNA reads TGTGCCAGCAGCTTTCAGGGGAACTATGGCTACACCTTC.

V gene TRBV9 combines with J gene TRBJ1-2; TRBD1 aligns across 8 bases. Per germline, CDR1 SGDLS and CDR2 YYNGEE. The ends lost 3 bases at V and 8 bases at J; junction bases unmatched: 12. This CDR3 is 15 amino acids long. The CDR3 sequence is CASSGDRGWGLGYTF. CDR3 DNA: TGTGCCAGCAGCGGTGACAGGGGATGGGGTTTAGGCTACACCTTC.

The chain uses TRBV21-1 and TRBJ2-5; TRBD1 is the table's D call, not checked against the DNA. TRBV21-1 is marked as a pseudogene. The CDR3 extends over 19 amino acids. This CDR3 is CARKTLPGTGMGVQETQYF. CDR3 sequence (DNA): TGTGCCAGGAAAACACTGCCAGGGACAGGGATGGGGGTCCAGGAGACCCAGTACTTC.

V gene TRBV15 combines with J gene TRBJ2-5; perhaps TRBD1 as D (6 bases). CDR3 size: 15 residues. Trimming stripped 0 bases from V and 4 bases from J, with 12 bases between. Germline V gives CDR1 LNHNV, CDR2 YYDKDF (reference sequence). The CDR3, as DNA: TGTGCCACCAGCAGAGATCTGAAACAGGGAGAGACCCAGTACTTC. This codes for CATSRDLKQGETQYF.

The chain carries TRBV28 and TRBJ2-1, with 8 bases matching TRBD1. With 5 bases clipped from V and 9 bases from J, the junction kept 9 bases outside the gene matches. Looked up from germline, CDR1 is MDHEN and CDR2 is SYDVKM. The CDR3 extends over 14 amino acids. The CDR3 sequence is CASSLTGDWGEQFF. The CDR3 nucleotides read TGTGCCAGCAGTCTGACAGGGGATTGGGGTGAGCAGTTCTTC.

CDR3 sequence reads: CASSSGQGYYEQYF. CDR3 coding DNA: TGCGCCAGCAGCTCGGGACAGGGCTACTACGAGCAGTACTTC. J is TRBJ2-7 and V is TRBV5-1; 9 nucleotides match TRBD1. Germline V gene data show CDR1 as SGHRS and CDR2 as YFSETQ. Trimming at V came to 3 bases and at J to 3 bases, leaving 4 bases not matched to a gene. The CDR3 consists of 14 residues.